The 25 T cell receptor beta chains below were found in one sample sequenced in a study of beta chain features in type 1 diabetes. Study-wide results and caveats: Shorter TCRB CDR3s, moderately but significantly so, marked every one of the four CD4+ subsets in Type 1 diabetes patients.

TCRB transcripts that were expressed got sequenced, as all of the isolated RNA had been reverse transcribed. Method: immunoSEQ multiplex PCR; TCRdb's copy keeps in-frame clones and lacks some. The data contain over 300,000 clones, over 7% of them singletons. These receptors lack a known antigen. Sequenced sample: central memory CD4+ T cells from blood. Receptors originate from a man under 40 with type 1 diabetes.

This clone showed up many times. The V gene is TRBV18, the J gene TRBJ2-7; tentatively, D is TRBD2 (5 bases). Germline CDR1 KGHSH, CDR2 LQKENI. This CDR3 comprises 17 residues. V was clipped by 1 base and J by 3 bases, with 19 bases between them. As DNA, the CDR3 is TGTGCCAGCTCACCACGAACGTTCGGGGTTGCTGGCTACGAGCAGTACTTC. Translating it yields CASSPRTFGVAGYEQYF. The full variable domain, in which reference TRBV18 and TRBJ2-7 provide the parts outside the CDR3, is NAGVMQNPRHLVRRRGQEARLRCSPMKGHSHVYWYRQLPEEGLKFMVYLQKENIIDESGMPKERFSAEFPKEGPSILRIQQVVRGDSAAYFCASSPRTFGVAGYEQYFGPGTRLTVT.

This clone occurred a few times. The germline gene is not matched at one end of the junction; a read error may be the cause. The chain uses TRBV12-5 and TRBJ2-7, with 13 bases aligning to TRBD2. The CDR3 extends over 16 amino acids. CDR1 is LGHNT, CDR2 FRNRAP, per germline. In nucleotides, the CDR3 is TGTGCTAGTGGGTTGGTACTAGCGGGGGGGCCGGGCGAGCAGTACTTC. This gives the protein CASGLVLAGGPGEQYF.

The chain combines TRBV20-1 with TRBJ1-4; D gene uncertain. The V and J ends lost 6 bases and 5 bases respectively, with 7 bases between them. The CDR3 has 11 amino acids. CDR1 DFQATT and CDR2 SNEGSKA come from the germline V gene (reference sequence). CDR3 coding DNA: TGCAGTGCCCGTAAGAATGAAAAACTGTTTTTT. This codes for CSARKNEKLFF.

The genes are TRBV7-2 and TRBJ1-2; D possibly corresponds to TRBD1 (6 bases). The CDR3 has 14 amino acids. Germline V CDR1 and CDR2: SGHTA, FQGNSA. V dropped 5 bases and J dropped 4 bases, with 14 bases sitting between them. CDR3 loop: CASSPTRTAYGYTF. The CDR3 DNA is TGTGCCAGCAGCCCGACCCGGACAGCCTATGGCTACACCTTC.

The chain carries TRBV5-1 and TRBJ2-7; 8 bases fit TRBD1. V dropped 2 bases and J dropped 1; count of bases not matched to a gene: 8. Germline V gives CDR1 SGHRS, CDR2 YFSETQ. The CDR3 covers 16 residues. The CDR3, as DNA: TGCGCCAGCAGCTTTGGGGCCCGACAGGGGTCCTACGAGCAGTACTTC. Protein: CASSFGARQGSYEQYF.

This clone was seen a handful of times. The chain recombines TRBV7-9 with TRBJ2-7; the match to TRBD1 covers 9 bases. CDR3 length: 15 residues. Germline assignment: CDR1 SEHNR and CDR2 FQNEAQ (reference sequence). V shed 5 bases and J 7 bases; nucleotides not matched to a gene: 12. The DNA for the CDR3 is TGTGCCAGCAGCGCGGGACAGGGAAAATTTTGGGAGCAGTACTTC. Amino acid sequence: CASSAGQGKFWEQYF.

In DNA form, the CDR3 reads TGTGCCAGCAGCTTAAGGGGACCGAACACTGAAGCTTTCTTT. Protein sequence: CASSLRGPNTEAFF. The chain joins TRBV7-8 to TRBJ1-1; weak D call: TRBD1 (5 bases). This CDR3 spans 14 amino acids. V shed 2 bases and J shed 1 base, with 8 bases lying between them. Germline assignment: CDR1 SGHVS and CDR2 FQNEAQ.

Only a few counts were recorded for this clone. The chain carries TRBV21-1 and TRBJ2-5; TRBD2, as called in the table, went unchecked against the DNA. TRBV21-1 is a known pseudogene. This CDR3 is 13 amino acids long. In DNA form, the CDR3 reads TGTGCCAGCAGCAAAGCTGTGCGGGAGACCCAGTACTTC. This translates into CASSKAVRETQYF.

The CDR3 nucleotides read TGTGCCAGCAGCTTAGCGCTATTGCAGGGTGGCGGCTACACCTTC. Translation gives CASSLALLQGGGYTF. The chain combines TRBV7-2 with TRBJ1-2; possibly TRBD1 for D (5 bases). Germline loops: CDR1 SGHTA, CDR2 FQGNSA. The CDR3 spans 15 residues. Trimming took off 0 bases at V and 8 bases at J, with 16 bases between the two ends.

The rearrangement links TRBV5-1 to TRBJ1-4, with D tentatively TRBD1 (6 bases). Germline lookup yields CDR1 SGHRS and CDR2 YFSETQ. V gave up 5 bases and J gave up 3 bases, with 14 bases separating them. This CDR3 has 15 amino acids. The CDR3 DNA reads TGCGCCAGCAGACCTACAGGGACTTCTAATGAAAAACTGTTTTTT. Amino acids: CASRPTGTSNEKLFF. Together with reference TRBV5-1 and TRBJ1-4, the CDR3 gives the full variable domain: KAGVTQTPRYLIKTRGQQVTLSCSPISGHRSVSWYQQTPGQGLQFLFEYFSETQRNKGNFPGRFSGRQFSNSRSEMNVSTLELGDSALYLCASRPTGTSNEKLFFGSGTQLSVL.

The chain is built from TRBV5-1 and TRBJ1-6; D ambiguous. The germline CDR1 and CDR2 sequences are SGHRS and YFSETQ. Trimming cost V 4 bases and J 6 bases, with 14 bases left between them. The CDR3 covers 15 residues. CDR3 nucleotide sequence: TGCGCCAGCAGCGATCAGACTGATGGTAATTCACCCCTCCACTTT. It translates to CASSDQTDGNSPLHF.

This clone was seen many times. Other nucleotide sequences from this sample produce the same CDR3. This chain connects TRBV12-5 to TRBJ2-1; the match to TRBD1 covers 7 bases. CDR1 and CDR2 from the germline V gene are LGHNT and FRNRAP. The CDR3 sequence is 15 residues long. The V segment lost 1 base and the J segment 2 bases; nucleotides outside the gene matches: 2. This chain's CDR3 is CASGLGQGPYNEQFF. Written as DNA, the CDR3 is TGTGCTAGTGGTTTGGGACAGGGCCCCTACAATGAGCAGTTCTTC.

Concerning this clone: Other DNA variants within this sample encode the same CDR3. The chain couples TRBV11-2 to TRBJ2-7; D remains ambiguous. There are 14 residues in the CDR3. Trimming took 5 bases from V and 0 from J, leaving 11 bases between them. CDR1 is SGHAT, CDR2 FQNNGV, per germline. The CDR3 spells CASSLGFSSYEQYF. CDR3 nucleotides: TGTGCCAGCAGCCTTGGATTTAGCTCCTACGAGCAGTACTTC. The full variable domain, its missing parts supplied by reference TRBV11-2 and TRBJ2-7, is EAGVAQSPRYKIIEKRQSVAFWCNPISGHATLYWYQQILGQGPKLLIQFQNNGVVDDSQLPKDRFSAERLKGVDSTLKIQPAKLEDSAVYLCASSLGFSSYEQYFGPGTRLTVT.

The chain couples TRBV10-3 to TRBJ1-2; the match to TRBD1 covers 7 bases. There are 18 residues in the CDR3. Germline CDR1 ENHRY, CDR2 SYGVKD. With V trimmed by 0 bases and J by 3 bases, 13 bases remained unmatched. The CDR3 region has the DNA TGTGCCATCAGTGAGTCCCCGGGACAGCAACCCTCGGACTATGGCTACACCTTC. Its translation: CAISESPGQQPSDYGYTF.

The rearrangement joins TRBV6-6 to TRBJ1-5; weak D call: TRBD1 (5 bases). The V end lost 6 bases, the J end lost 7 bases, and 7 bases lay between the germline ends. This CDR3 spans 11 amino acids. The V gene's germline CDR1 is MNHNY and CDR2 SVGAGI (reference sequence). The CDR3 coding sequence is TGTGCCAGCAGCGAGGGGCAGCCCCAGCATTTT. Protein sequence: CASSEGQPQHF.

This chain links TRBV15 with TRBJ1-1; D uncertain. The CDR3 has 14 amino acids. The V end lost 0 bases, the J end lost 1 base, and 6 bases lay between the germline ends. CDR1 is LNHNV, CDR2 YYDKDF, per germline (reference sequence). In DNA form, the CDR3 reads TGTGCCACCAGCAGAGACCTGGAGAACACTGAAGCTTTCTTT. Its protein is CATSRDLENTEAFF.

This clone was seen a few times. The chain is built from TRBV4-1 and TRBJ1-5; the D gene is possibly TRBD1 (5 bases). The ends were cut back, 0 bases at V and 4 bases at J, with 13 bases in the middle. CDR3 length equals 16 residues. Germline V lookup: CDR1 MGHRA, CDR2 YSYEKL. This chain's CDR3 is CASSQEPRVINQPQHF. The CDR3 region has the DNA TGCGCCAGCAGCCAAGAGCCCAGGGTAATAAATCAGCCCCAGCATTTT.

This clone was observed a handful of times. The rearrangement links TRBV6-6 to TRBJ2-2; 7 positions agree with TRBD1. Germline CDR1 is MNHNY and CDR2 is SVGAGI (reference sequence). This CDR3 has 14 residues. After removal of 5 bases from V and 5 bases from J, the junction contained 5 bases not matched to a gene. The CDR3 region is CASSASGGTGELFF. The CDR3 DNA reads TGTGCCAGCAGTGCCTCAGGGGGAACCGGGGAGCTGTTTTTT.

This clone was picked up a small number of times. The CDR3 nucleotides are TGTGCCAGCAGCCAGACAGGGGGCTACGAGCAGTACTTC. It specifies CASSQTGGYEQYF. This chain connects TRBV7-2 to TRBJ2-7, with 9 bases identical to TRBD1. The length of the CDR3 is 13 residues. The germline CDR1 and CDR2 sequences are SGHTA and FQGNSA. V was pared by 5 bases and J by 3 bases, with 2 bases of the junction left unmatched. Full variable domain (missing parts from reference TRBV7-2 and TRBJ2-7): GAGVSQSPSNKVTEKGKDVELRCDPISGHTALYWYRQSLGQGLEFLIYFQGNSAPDKSGLPSDRFSAERTGGSVSTLTIQRTQQEDSAVYLCASSQTGGYEQYFGPGTRLTVT.

The chain employs TRBV7-2 and TRBJ2-5; D unclear. Trimming removed 8 bases from V and 4 bases from J, with 14 bases in between. Germline-derived CDR1 and CDR2 are SGHTA and FQGNSA. CDR3 length equals 13 residues. In DNA form, the CDR3 reads TGTGCCAGCCGATCGGAGTCTGGAGAGACCCAGTACTTC. It codes for CASRSESGETQYF.

This clone was recorded a few times. The chain combines TRBV30 with TRBJ2-2; no clear D gene. Germline CDR1 and CDR2: GTSNPN and SVGIG (reference sequence). V was pared by 0 bases and J by 2 bases, with 7 bases between. The CDR3 totals 14 residues. CDR3 amino acids: CAWSVYRNTGELFF. CDR3 in DNA: TGTGCCTGGAGTGTGTATAGAAACACCGGGGAGCTGTTTTTT.

This clone occurred a few times. The chain joins TRBV7-2 to TRBJ2-5; D gene ambiguous. Germline CDR1 is SGHTA and CDR2 is FQGNSA. Trimming pared 5 bases from V and 3 bases from J, leaving 10 bases between. The CDR3 runs to 13 residues. The CDR3 here is CASSPETKETQYF. The CDR3 region has the DNA TGTGCCAGCAGCCCAGAAACGAAAGAGACCCAGTACTTC.

The sample holds a few counts of this clone. The chain is built from TRBV7-2 and TRBJ1-2; D is possibly TRBD1 (5 bases). The length of the CDR3 is 14 residues. V gave up 1 base and J gave up 7 bases, with 13 bases separating them. The germline gives CDR1 SGHTA, CDR2 FQGNSA. CDR3 amino acids: CASSLDRRGAGYTF. In DNA form, the CDR3 reads TGTGCCAGCAGCTTAGATCGAAGGGGCGCTGGCTACACCTTC.

This clone was found a few times. The chain links TRBV10-3 to TRBJ2-4; 7 positions match TRBD2. The germline V gene encodes CDR1 ENHRY and CDR2 SYGVKD. With 5 bases clipped from V and 6 bases from J, the junction kept 7 bases outside the gene matches. The CDR3 spans 14 residues. The CDR3 nucleotides are TGTGCCATCAGTCCCGGGGGGTCGGCAAACATTCAGTACTTC. Its protein product is CAISPGGSANIQYF.

This clone was seen more than once but under ten times. This chain connects TRBV7-9 to TRBJ1-1; D remains unclear. Trimming pared 2 bases from V and 1 base from J, leaving 5 bases between. Germline V lookup: CDR1 SEHNR, CDR2 FQNEAQ (reference sequence). The CDR3 loop spans 13 amino acids. The CDR3 nucleotides read TGTGCCAGCAGCTTAAACTCGAACACTGAAGCTTTCTTT. This sequence encodes CASSLNSNTEAFF.